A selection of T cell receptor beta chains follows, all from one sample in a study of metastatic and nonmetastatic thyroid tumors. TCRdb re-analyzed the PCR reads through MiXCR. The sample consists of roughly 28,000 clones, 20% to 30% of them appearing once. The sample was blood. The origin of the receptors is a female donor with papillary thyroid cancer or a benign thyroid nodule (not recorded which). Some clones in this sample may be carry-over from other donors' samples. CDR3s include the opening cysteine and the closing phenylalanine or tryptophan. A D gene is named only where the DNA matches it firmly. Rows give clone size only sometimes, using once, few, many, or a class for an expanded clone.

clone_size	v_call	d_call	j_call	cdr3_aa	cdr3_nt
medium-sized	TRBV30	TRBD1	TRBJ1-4	CAWKQGVSEKLFF	TGTGCCTGGAAGCAGGGGGTCTCTGAAAAACTGTTTTTT
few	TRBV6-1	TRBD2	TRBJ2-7	CASSRTSVVYEQYF	TGTGCCAGCAGCCGTACTAGCGTTGTCTACGAGCAGTACTTC
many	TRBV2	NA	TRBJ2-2	CASSENPANTGELFF	TGTGCCAGCAGTGAAAACCCCGCGAACACCGGGGAGCTGTTTTTT
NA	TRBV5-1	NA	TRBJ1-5	CASSFSGGQNQPQHF	TGCGCCAGCTCGTTTTCTGGGGGCCAAAATCAGCCCCAGCATTTT
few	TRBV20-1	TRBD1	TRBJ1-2	CSASTHPFGQALGGYTF	TGCAGTGCTAGTACCCACCCTTTTGGACAGGCCCTAGGTGGCTACACCTTC
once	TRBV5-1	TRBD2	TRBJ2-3	CASSPLAGASADTQYF	TGCGCCAGCAGCCCACTAGCGGGAGCCTCTGCAGATACGCAGTATTTT
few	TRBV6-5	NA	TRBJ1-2	CASSYRGIGNYGYTF	TGTGCCAGCAGTTACAGGGGGATTGGAAACTATGGCTACACCTTC
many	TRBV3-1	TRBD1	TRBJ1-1	CASSQGVDRGNTEAFF	TGTGCCAGCAGCCAAGGTGTGGACAGGGGGAACACTGAAGCTTTCTTT
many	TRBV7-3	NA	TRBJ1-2	CASSSGGWGTYTF	TGTGCCAGCAGCTCGGGGGGATGGGGGACCTACACCTTC
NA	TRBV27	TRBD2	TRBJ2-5	CASSAAGRLAWETQYF	TGTGCCAGCAGTGCCGCGGGACGACTAGCATGGGAGACCCAGTACTTC
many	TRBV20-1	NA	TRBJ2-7	CSLAPPGRSSYEQYF	TGCAGCCTTGCTCCGCCGGGACGGTCCTCCTACGAGCAGTACTTC
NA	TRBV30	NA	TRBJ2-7	CAWAPQGYEQYF	TGTGCCTGGGCCCCACAGGGCTACGAGCAGTACTTC
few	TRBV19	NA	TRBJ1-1	CANSIRTAGYPEAFF	TGTGCCAATAGTATTCGGACAGCCGGGTACCCTGAAGCTTTCTTT
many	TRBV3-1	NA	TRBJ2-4	CASSQEPYQADPNKNIQYF	TGTGCCAGCAGCCAAGAGCCCTATCAAGCGGACCCTAACAAAAACATTCAGTACTTC
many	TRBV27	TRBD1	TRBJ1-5	CASSLYRGDQPQHF	TGTGCCAGCAGTTTATACAGGGGTGATCAGCCCCAGCATTTT
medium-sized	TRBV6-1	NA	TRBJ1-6	CASSSEQSNSPLHF	TGTGCCAGCAGTTCCGAGCAGAGTAATTCACCCCTCCACTTT
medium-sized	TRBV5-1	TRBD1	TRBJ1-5	CASSLEGQASQPQHF	TGCGCCAGCAGCTTGGAAGGACAGGCCTCTCAGCCCCAGCATTTT
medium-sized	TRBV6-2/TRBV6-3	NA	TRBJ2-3	CASSSVSTDTQYF	TGTGCCAGCAGTTCAGTCAGCACAGATACGCAGTATTTT
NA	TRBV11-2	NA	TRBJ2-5	CASSWGSRETQYF	TGTGCCAGCAGCTGGGGCAGCCGGGAGACCCAGTACTTC
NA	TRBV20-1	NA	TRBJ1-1	CSARTFWVTEAFF	TGCAGTGCCAGGACATTTTGGGTCACTGAAGCTTTCTTT
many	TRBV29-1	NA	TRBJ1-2	CSVGEGPNYGYTF	TGCAGCGTTGGTGAAGGGCCAAACTATGGCTACACCTTC
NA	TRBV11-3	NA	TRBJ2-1	CASSPGPYNEQFF	TGTGCCAGCAGCCCCGGTCCCTACAATGAGCAGTTCTTC
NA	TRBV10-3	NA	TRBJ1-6	CSIGPQAWNSPLHF	TGTTCCATCGGGCCCCAGGCGTGGAATTCACCCCTCCACTTT
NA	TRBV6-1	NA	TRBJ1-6	CAGQSSYNSPLHF	TGTGCCGGACAGAGCTCCTATAATTCACCCCTCCACTTT
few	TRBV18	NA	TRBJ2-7	CASSPPAVQGSYEQYF	TGTGCCAGCTCACCACCTGCAGTTCAGGGCTCCTACGAGCAGTACTTC
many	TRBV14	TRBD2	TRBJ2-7	CASSQDLTSGYSYEQYF	TGTGCCAGCAGCCAAGATCTGACTAGCGGGTACTCCTACGAGCAGTACTTC
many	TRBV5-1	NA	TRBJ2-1	CASSLGSNEQFF	TGCGCCAGCAGCCTGGGGTCCAATGAGCAGTTCTTC
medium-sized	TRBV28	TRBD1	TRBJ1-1	CASSLAGTANTEAFF	TGTGCCAGCAGTTTAGCCGGGACAGCGAACACTGAAGCTTTCTTT
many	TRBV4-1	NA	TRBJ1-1	CASSTRTENTEAFF	TGCGCCAGCAGCACCCGGACAGAAAACACTGAAGCTTTCTTT
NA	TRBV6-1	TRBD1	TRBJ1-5	CPSIHRGDQPQHF	TGTCCCAGCATCCACAGGGGAGATCAGCCCCAGCATTTT
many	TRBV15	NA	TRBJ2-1	CATSRDRAGENNEQFF	TGTGCCACCAGCAGAGATCGGGCAGGGGAGAACAATGAGCAGTTCTTC
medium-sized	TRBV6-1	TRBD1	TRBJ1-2	CASSFRQGSNYGYTF	TGTGCCAGCAGTTTCCGACAGGGGTCAAACTATGGCTACACCTTC
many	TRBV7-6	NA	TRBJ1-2	CASSLLGDGYTF	TGTGCCAGCAGCTTGCTTGGAGATGGCTACACCTTC
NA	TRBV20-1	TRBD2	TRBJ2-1	CSDTGLANYNEQFF	TGCAGTGACACCGGACTAGCGAACTACAATGAGCAGTTCTTC
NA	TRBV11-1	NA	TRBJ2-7	CASSLSRTLYQEAQYF	TGTGCCAGCAGCTTAAGTCGTACCCTGTACCAAGAGGCCCAGTACTTC
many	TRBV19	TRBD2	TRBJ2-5	CASSTSTSGETQYF	TGTGCCAGCTCAACCTCGACTAGCGGGGAGACCCAGTACTTC
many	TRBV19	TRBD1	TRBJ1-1	CASSVTGVITEAFF	TGTGCCAGTAGCGTCACAGGGGTCATTACTGAAGCTTTCTTT
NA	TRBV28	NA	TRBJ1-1	CASSMGRNTEAFF	TGTGCCAGCAGTATGGGCAGGAACACTGAAGCTTTCTTT
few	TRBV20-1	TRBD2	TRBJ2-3	CSARGTSVGGDTQYF	TGCAGTGCTCGGGGGACTAGCGTGGGGGGCGATACGCAGTATTTT
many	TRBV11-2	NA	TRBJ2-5	CASSASGRMETQYF	TGTGCCAGCAGCGCCTCGGGACGAATGGAGACCCAGTACTTC
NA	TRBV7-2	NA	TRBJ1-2	CASSLRTGHGYTF	TGTGCCAGCAGCTTACGGACGGGACATGGCTACACCTTC
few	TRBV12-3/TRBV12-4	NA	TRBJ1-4	CASSLAPLREKLFF	TGTGCCAGCAGTTTAGCTCCGTTGAGGGAAAAACTGTTTTTT